The 9 T cell receptor beta chains listed next were all sequenced from one sample in a study of vaccination effects on CD4 cells after COVID-19. Repertoires were generated with immunoSEQ multiplex PCR, while TCRdb's copy carries only in-frame clones and drops some. The sample lists about 24,000 clones; approximately 80% were seen once. No antigens are known for them. Within the ViraFEST assay, antigen-specific CD4+ T cells underwent expansion with viral peptide pools prior to sequencing. Around day 10 of culture, CD4+ T cells were separated out. Vaccine recipients had no previous SARS-CoV-2 infection; their nucleocapsid antibodies were negative. This sample comprised CD4+ T cells from PBMCs cultured with HCoV-NL63 spike peptides, obtained before COVID-19 vaccination. Every receptor here comes from a human donor who received a COVID-19 vaccine.

The chain couples TRBV6-2 or TRBV6-3 to TRBJ2-7; D unclear. Per the germline V gene, CDR1 is MNHEY and CDR2 is SVGEGT. Trimming shortened V by 4 bases and J by 3 bases, and 4 bases separated the two germline ends. CDR3 length equals 11 residues. CDR3 coding DNA: TGTGCCAGCAGTTCCAACTACGAGCAGTACTTC. Translated, it gives CASSSNYEQYF.

The table lists this clone with a few counts. The DNA for the CDR3 is TGCACCAGCAGCCAGGACCGGGACAGGGCGAACACTGAAGCTTTCTTT. Its protein product is CTSSQDRDRANTEAFF. The chain links TRBV1 to TRBJ1-1; TRBD1 is the table's D call and was not checked against the DNA. TRBV1 represents a pseudogene. The CDR3 spans 16 residues.

The chain employs TRBV18 and TRBJ2-4; TRBD1 is a possible D gene (6 bases). This CDR3 contains 14 residues. Germline V CDR1 and CDR2: KGHSH, LQKENI. V was trimmed by 2 bases and J by 2 bases, leaving 7 bases between them. Here the CDR3 reads CASSPTGSKNIQYF. The DNA for the CDR3 is TGTGCCAGCTCACCAACAGGGTCCAAAAACATTCAGTACTTC.

This rearrangement joins TRBV24-1 to TRBJ1-1, with D possibly being TRBD1 (5 bases). Trimming took 9 bases from V and 5 from J, leaving 15 bases between them. Germline CDR1 reads KGHDR; CDR2 reads SFDVKD. This CDR3 comprises 13 residues. This CDR3 is CATRGARGTEAFF. CDR3 DNA sequence: TGTGCCACCCGCGGGGCCCGCGGAACTGAAGCTTTCTTT.

The chain combines TRBV5-6 with TRBJ2-3, with 9 bases that match TRBD1. The CDR3 runs to 18 residues. Germline CDR1 SGHDT, CDR2 YYEEEE. Losses at the gene ends were 1 base for V and 2 bases for J; bases not matched to a gene: 11. In DNA form, the CDR3 reads TGTGCCAGCAGCTTGAGTCACTTTGGGACAGGGTCCACAGATACGCAGTATTTT. It translates to CASSLSHFGTGSTDTQYF.

The chain is built from TRBV2 and TRBJ2-5; no clear D. The CDR3 length is 16 residues. V lost 0 bases to trimming and J lost 5 bases, with 16 bases between them. The germline CDR1 and CDR2 sequences are SNHLY and FYNNEI. In nucleotides, the CDR3 is TGTGCCAGCAGTGAAGCGCCTCTAGTGGGCTGGGAGACCCAGTACTTC. This encodes CASSEAPLVGWETQYF.

V usage is TRBV30 and J usage is TRBJ1-2; no clear D gene. The germline V gene encodes CDR1 GTSNPN and CDR2 SVGIG (reference sequence). This CDR3 contains 13 residues. Trimming cost V 4 bases and J 7 bases, with 16 bases left between them. CDR3 sequence: CAWNPSGWGGYTF. DNA for the CDR3: TGTGCCTGGAACCCAAGTGGGTGGGGTGGCTACACCTTC.

The chain is built from TRBV14 and TRBJ1-5; D may be TRBD1 (6 bases). CDR3 length: 13 residues. V was cut by 5 bases and J by 5 bases, with 10 bases left in between. Germline V gene data show CDR1 as SGHDN and CDR2 as FVKESK. The CDR3 region is CASSRGDYQPQHF. The CDR3 nucleotides are TGTGCCAGCAGCAGGGGGGACTATCAGCCCCAGCATTTT.

The gene calls are TRBV6-4 and TRBJ2-7; D gene uncertain. Trimming stripped 6 bases from V and 4 bases from J, with 7 bases between. The CDR3 totals 11 residues. Germline CDR1 MRHNA, CDR2 SNTAGT. The CDR3 protein is CASSYNYEQYF. Here the CDR3 DNA reads TGTGCCAGCAGCTACAATTACGAGCAGTACTTC.